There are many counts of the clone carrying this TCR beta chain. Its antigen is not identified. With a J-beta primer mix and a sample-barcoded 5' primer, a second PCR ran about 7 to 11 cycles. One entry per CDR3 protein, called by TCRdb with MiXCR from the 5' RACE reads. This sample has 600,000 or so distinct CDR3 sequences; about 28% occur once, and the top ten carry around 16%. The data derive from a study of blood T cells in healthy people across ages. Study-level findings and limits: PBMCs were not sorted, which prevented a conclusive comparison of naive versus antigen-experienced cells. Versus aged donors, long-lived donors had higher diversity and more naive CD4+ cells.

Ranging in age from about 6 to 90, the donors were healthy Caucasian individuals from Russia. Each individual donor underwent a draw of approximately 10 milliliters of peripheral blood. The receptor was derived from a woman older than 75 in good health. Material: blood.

The CDR3 DNA reads TGTGCCAGCAGCCTAGTGACAGGTAGCGGCGACTACACCTTC. Translating it yields CASSLVTGSGDYTF. This rearrangement joins TRBV7-2 to TRBJ1-2; possible D gene TRBD1, 6 bases. The V gene's germline CDR1 is SGHTA and CDR2 FQGNSA. This CDR3 has 14 amino acids. Trimming took off 5 bases at V and 10 bases at J, with 20 bases between the two ends.